Each of the 9 T cell receptor beta chains below was sequenced from the same sample in a study of T cell responses to AZD1222 COVID-19 vaccine. The data were produced by immunoSEQ multiplex PCR, yet TCRdb's version contains in-frame clones alone and is incomplete. The sample gives more than 95,000 clones, roughly nine tenths of which show up once; 44% is in the top ten. The sequences come from peripheral blood, collected 28 days after the second AZD1222 dose. The receptors shown here come from an adult who received the AZD1222 COVID-19 vaccine.

This chain connects TRBV14 to TRBJ1-2; D is perhaps TRBD1 (6 bases). The ends were cut back, 4 bases at V and 5 bases at J, with 17 bases in the middle. Germline values: CDR1 SGHDN, CDR2 FVKESK. The CDR3 length is 15 residues. CDR3 coding DNA: TGTGCCAGCAGCCCCCTAATACAGGGAACTTATGGCTACACCTTC. Its translation: CASSPLIQGTYGYTF.

The chain couples TRBV28 to TRBJ2-1; 8 nucleotides match TRBD2. The CDR3 has 15 amino acids. CDR1 is MDHEN and CDR2 is SYDVKM in the germline V gene. The V and J ends lost 3 bases and 5 bases, in that order; junction bases with no gene match: 6. Here the CDR3 reads CASSFRGLVDNEQFF. The CDR3 coding sequence is TGTGCCAGCAGTTTTCGGGGACTAGTCGACAATGAGCAGTTCTTC.

The rearrangement uses TRBV10-1 and TRBJ2-7; 9 bases agree with TRBD1. J lost 4 bases, V lost 0 bases, and 4 bases had no gene match. CDR3 length: 15 residues. Germline CDR1 reads WNHNN; CDR2 reads SYGVQD (reference sequence). CDR3 nucleotides: TGCGCCAGCAGTGAGTCGAATGACAGGGGGTACGAGCAGTACTTC. Translating gives CASSESNDRGYEQYF.

The chain recombines TRBV7-2 with TRBJ1-1; D not certain. Per germline, CDR1 SGHTA and CDR2 FQGNSA. With 8 bases removed from V and 2 bases from J, the gap between germline ends came to 12 bases. There are 13 residues in the CDR3. CDR3 bases: TGTGCCAGCCTCGTTTGGATCAACACTGAAGCTTTCTTT. As protein: CASLVWINTEAFF.

This chain joins TRBV28 and TRBJ1-6, with unresolved D. V lost 1 base to trimming and J lost 8 bases, with 12 bases between them. The germline V gene encodes CDR1 MDHEN and CDR2 SYDVKM. The CDR3 is made up of 15 amino acids. The chain's CDR3 is CASSLLGPLHSPLHF. CDR3 sequence (DNA): TGTGCCAGCAGTTTATTAGGGCCGCTTCATTCACCCCTCCACTTT.

The chain employs TRBV5-6 and TRBJ2-5, with unresolved D. This CDR3 spans 14 amino acids. Trimming removed 0 bases from V and 2 bases from J, with 8 bases in between. Germline V gives CDR1 SGHDT, CDR2 YYEEEE. CDR3 sequence: CASSLVGLQETQYF. The CDR3 bases are TGTGCCAGCAGCTTGGTTGGGTTGCAAGAGACCCAGTACTTC.

The V and J genes are TRBV7-9 and TRBJ2-5; 8 positions match TRBD1. Germline lookup yields CDR1 SEHNR and CDR2 FQNEAQ (reference sequence). V trimming: 7 bases; J trimming: 3 bases; junction bases outside the gene matches: 4. This CDR3 region has 13 residues. The CDR3 DNA sequence: TGTGCCAGCACCCGACAGGGGAAAGAGACCCAGTACTTC. Protein: CASTRQGKETQYF.

This clone was observed a single time. The chain combines TRBV19 with TRBJ2-4; D might be TRBD1 (5 bases). In germline, CDR1 is LNHDA, CDR2 SQIVND (reference sequence). This CDR3 is built from 15 residues. Trimming removed 7 bases from V and 1 base from J, with 14 bases in between. The CDR3 is CASKGRDQAKNIQYF. The CDR3 DNA is TGTGCCAGTAAAGGCAGGGATCAGGCCAAAAACATTCAGTACTTC.

A single count supports this clone. This chain uses TRBV28 with TRBJ2-1; 10 nucleotides line up with TRBD2. CDR3 length: 15 amino acids. Germline V gene lookup returns CDR1 MDHEN and CDR2 SYDVKM. V gave up 6 bases and J gave up 7 bases; unmatched junction bases: 9. The CDR3 DNA is TGTGCCAGCAGAGGAGGACTAGCGGAGGGGAATGAGCAGTTCTTC. It is translated as CASRGGLAEGNEQFF.